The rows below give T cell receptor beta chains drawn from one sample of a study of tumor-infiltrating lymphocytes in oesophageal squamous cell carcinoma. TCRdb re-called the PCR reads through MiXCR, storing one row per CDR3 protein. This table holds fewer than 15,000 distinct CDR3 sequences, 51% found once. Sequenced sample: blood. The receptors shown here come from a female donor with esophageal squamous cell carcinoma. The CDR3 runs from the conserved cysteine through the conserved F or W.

CASSSPDQGAQETQYF	TRBV7-8	-
CASSYAGEETQYF	TRBV6-5	-
CASSLQVTGELFF	TRBV7-3	TRBJ2-2
CASSSFSGGRDTEAFF	TRBV7-3	TRBJ1-1
CASSLQGISYEQFF	TRBV11-2	TRBJ2-1
CASSLGLSGQGETQYF	TRBV5-4	TRBJ2-5
CASSLLNPTNTGELFF	TRBV12-3/TRBV12-4	TRBJ2-2
CASSLVAGGGDTQYF	TRBV7-2	TRBJ2-3
CASSRTGGEATEAFF	TRBV7-3	TRBJ1-1
CASSKYGTGGGDYGYTF	TRBV11-2	TRBJ1-2
CASSVSRTDRSYGYTF	TRBV6-1	TRBJ1-2
CASSLRAEAFF	TRBV7-2	TRBJ1-1
CASSLIQRGGGWDTQYF	TRBV7-6	TRBJ2-3
CASSYNGIAGTQYF	TRBV6-2/TRBV6-3	TRBJ2-3
CASSPAGREAFF	TRBV7-6	TRBJ1-1
CASRQGDYGYTF	TRBV28	TRBJ1-2
CASSLGRGQETQYF	TRBV7-3	TRBJ2-5
CASSGLRGGSSLTKNIQYF	TRBV6-6	-
CASRRGQTTDTQYF	TRBV6-1	TRBJ2-3
CAWRLAGGNEQFF	TRBV30	TRBJ2-1
CASSLGQGVLETQYF	TRBV7-2	-
CASSVDREREQFF	TRBV7-3	TRBJ2-1
CASSPGTDNEQFF	TRBV7-8	TRBJ2-1
CASSPGGVETQYF	TRBV6-1	TRBJ2-5
CASSPPGISGRAYNEQFF	TRBV7-8	TRBJ2-1
CASSVPTTSGGSGEQFF	TRBV7-3	-
CASSLVQGQPQHF	TRBV7-9	TRBJ1-5
CASSYQRSTDTQYF	TRBV12-3/TRBV12-4	TRBJ2-3
CASRRNLAGDEQYF	TRBV12-3/TRBV12-4	TRBJ2-7
CASSRQGLGLGANVLTF	TRBV7-9	TRBJ2-6
CASSPLGAWGETQYF	TRBV7-2	-
CASSSPSSTDTQFF	TRBV28	TRBJ2-1
CASSLGGGAFDGELFF	TRBV7-6	-
CASSLGQGLETQYF	TRBV7-3	-
CASSLTSPPQTQYF	TRBV7-3	-
CASSRGDNTYEQYF	TRBV27	-
CASSPSSGRAKNEQFF	TRBV7-9	TRBJ2-1
CAIDRGTTPDTQYF	TRBV10-3	TRBJ2-3
CASRRTGGFNYEQYF	TRBV12-3/TRBV12-4	-
CASSPSADRGSYTQYF	TRBV6-1	TRBJ2-3
CASSRNQGTETQYF	TRBV28	-
CASSLYPGAVYEQYF	TRBV7-6	-
CASSLQGQIYNEQFF	TRBV7-6	-
CASSKPWAHYEQYF	TRBV28	TRBJ2-7
CSARDQKRGGYNEQFF	TRBV20-1	TRBJ2-1
CASSGGLGGSYNEQYF	TRBV9	TRBJ2-5
CASSLRASAQETQYF	TRBV7-3	TRBJ2-5
CASSIADRESEQFF	TRBV19	-